The present T cell receptor beta chain was sequenced within a study of blood T cell repertoires in COVID-19. For the study at large: COVID-19 samples from acute and convalescent phases originated in the United States, Italy and Spain. From T cells, B-cell-depleted T cells, or PBMCs came the material, which was cDNA or gDNA.

The junction had 6 bases not matched to a gene; V was cut back by 4 bases and J by 0 bases. Germline CDR1 reads MNHNS; CDR2 reads SASEGT. The CDR3 is 17 amino acids. Allocation to cohorts depended on clinical history reported by the participants. Libraries were prepared by immunoSEQ multiplex PCR; TCRdb keeps only in-frame clonotypes and omits some of them. The sample lists approximately 200,000 clones, approximately 88% occurring once. This receptor was obtained from a man aged 18 to 35 with acute COVID-19. Sequenced input: PBMCs or T cells enriched from blood (not recorded which). The chain employs TRBV6-1 and TRBJ2-7; 13 positions match TRBD2. The CDR3 DNA reads TGTGCCAGCAGTGGCAAGACTAGCGGGAGGTTCTCCTACGAGCAGTACTTC. Translated, it gives CASSGKTSGRFSYEQYF.